A single sample gave rise to the 14 T cell receptor beta chains below, sequenced in a study of blood T cell repertoires in COVID-19 (dated by TCRdb to the early 2020s). Library preparation used the immunoSEQ multiplex PCR assay. This immuneACCESS table, as held by TCRdb, lists in-frame sequences with V and J called but not all clones. Of the missing ones, under half trace to an unresolved V gene in checked studies; the others have no known cause. The sample table shows 300,000 to 400,000 clones, and about 86% are seen once. About 4.2% of the sample belongs to the ten largest clones. Sequenced sample: PBMCs or T cells enriched from blood (not recorded which). Receptors originate from a woman between 40 and 50 years old with acute COVID-19.

This chain connects TRBV7-3 to TRBJ2-5; TRBD2 aligns across 8 bases. There are 14 residues in the CDR3. From germline, CDR1 is SGHTA and CDR2 FQGTGA. Germline trimming cut 5 bases from V and 4 bases from J; bases unmatched to any gene: 6. CDR3 DNA: TGTGCCAGCAGCCTGACTAGCGAGCGAGAGACCCAGTACTTC. Protein: CASSLTSERETQYF.

V and J are TRBV21-1 and TRBJ2-4; TRBD2, the D gene given by the table, was not confirmed from the DNA. TRBV21-1 is deemed a pseudogene. The CDR3 extends over 16 amino acids. The CDR3 region is CASSWCPGGAKNIQYF. The CDR3 nucleotides read TGTGCCAGCAGCTGGTGCCCCGGCGGGGCCAAAAACATTCAGTACTTC.

This clone came up once. The rearrangement joins TRBV4-1 to TRBJ1-1, with D unclear. The CDR3 is made up of 14 amino acids. Trimming pared 1 base from V and 5 bases from J, leaving 11 bases between. From germline, CDR1 is MGHRA and CDR2 YSYEKL. The DNA of the CDR3 is TGCGCCAGCAGCCAAGTAAACCGGGAGACTGAAGCTTTCTTT. Translating gives CASSQVNRETEAFF.

This chain connects TRBV11-3 to TRBJ2-2, with 8 bases fitting TRBD2. CDR3 length equals 15 residues. V lost 2 bases, J lost 5 bases, and 4 bases stayed unmatched. Per the germline V gene, CDR1 is SGHNT and CDR2 is YENEEA. The DNA for the CDR3 is TGTGCCAGCAGCTTATCCGGGACTAGGACCGGGGAGCTGTTTTTT. Amino acid sequence: CASSLSGTRTGELFF.

J is TRBJ1-2 and V is TRBV7-2; D may be TRBD1 (5 bases). The CDR3 sequence is 15 residues long. Germline lookup yields CDR1 SGHTA and CDR2 FQGNSA. V was pared by 1 base and J by 8 bases, with 17 bases between. This CDR3 is CASSLGGVRDFGYTF. Here the CDR3 DNA reads TGTGCCAGCAGCTTAGGGGGGGTCCGGGACTTCGGCTACACCTTC.

The gene calls are TRBV19 and TRBJ1-4, with TRBD1 identical over 10 bases. The CDR3 totals 17 residues. From germline, CDR1 is LNHDA and CDR2 SQIVND (reference sequence). V dropped 3 bases and J dropped 3; count of bases not matched to a gene: 7. CDR3 coding DNA: TGTGCCAGTAGTATCTTGACAGGGGGCTTCGCTAATGAAAAACTGTTTTTT. It translates to CASSILTGGFANEKLFF. The complete variable domain, with remaining parts taken from reference TRBV19 and TRBJ1-4, reads DGGITQSPKYLFRKEGQNVTLSCEQNLNHDAMYWYRQDPGQGLRLIYYSQIVNDFQKGDIAEGYSVSREKKESFPLTVTSAQKNPTAFYLCASSILTGGFANEKLFFGSGTQLSVL.

The genes are TRBV4-2 and TRBJ2-2, with a weak D call TRBD1 (5 bases). V lost 2 bases to trimming and J lost 2 bases, with 12 bases between them. CDR1 and CDR2 (germline): LGHNA, YNFKEQ. The CDR3 extends over 16 amino acids. The CDR3 DNA is TGTGCCAGCAGCCAAAAACTCAGGGAAAACACCGGGGAGCTGTTTTTT. Translated, it gives CASSQKLRENTGELFF.

The V and J genes are TRBV7-2 and TRBJ1-1, with unresolved D. Trimming removed 6 bases at V and 0 bases at J, with 5 bases between. The CDR3 spans 12 residues. CDR1 SGHTA and CDR2 FQGNSA come from the germline V gene. The chain's CDR3 is CASRQLNTEAFF. The CDR3 DNA reads as TGTGCCAGCAGACAGTTGAACACTGAAGCTTTCTTT.

In its sample, this clone was seen once. This chain connects TRBV5-6 to TRBJ1-2, with TRBD1 identical over 8 bases. This CDR3 is built from 16 residues. With 3 bases clipped from V and 5 bases from J, the junction kept 12 bases outside the gene matches. The germline CDR1 and CDR2 sequences are SGHDT and YYEEEE. The CDR3 spells CASSWGPPGGGYGYTF. The CDR3 DNA reads TGTGCCAGCAGCTGGGGGCCTCCAGGGGGCGGTTATGGCTACACCTTC.

This clone occurred once. The J gene is TRBJ1-1, the V gene TRBV6-2 or TRBV6-3, with 7 bases that match TRBD1. The V and J ends lost 4 bases and 0 bases, in that order; junction bases with no gene match: 14. CDR1 is MNHEY and CDR2 is SVGEGT in the germline V gene. This CDR3 has 18 amino acids. The CDR3 bases are TGTGCCAGCAGTTTAGGGGGGAGAAAGGGACAGATGAACACTGAAGCTTTCTTT. This sequence encodes CASSLGGRKGQMNTEAFF.

V is TRBV28 and J is TRBJ2-7; 7 positions match TRBD1. The CDR3 length is 14 residues. The germline V gene has CDR1 MDHEN and CDR2 SYDVKM. V dropped 7 bases and J dropped 1; count of bases not matched to a gene: 7. The CDR3 region is CASKGATPSYEQYF. Written as DNA, the CDR3 is TGTGCCAGCAAGGGGGCAACACCTTCCTACGAGCAGTACTTC.

The rearrangement uses TRBV19 and TRBJ2-2; D remains ambiguous. V lost 7 bases and J 4 bases, leaving 10 bases between the germline ends. The CDR3 sequence is 13 residues long. Looked up from germline, CDR1 is LNHDA and CDR2 is SQIVND (reference sequence). CDR3 amino acids: CASKRGRTGELFF. The CDR3 DNA sequence: TGTGCCAGTAAGAGAGGTCGCACCGGGGAGCTGTTTTTT.

This clone occurred once. The chain links TRBV12-5 to TRBJ1-1; D ambiguous. In germline, CDR1 is LGHNT, CDR2 FRNRAP. The V and J ends lost 3 bases and 0 bases respectively, with 8 bases between them. The CDR3 is made up of 14 amino acids. The CDR3 here is CASGFGEVNTEAFF. In DNA, the CDR3 is TGTGCTAGTGGTTTTGGGGAGGTGAACACTGAAGCTTTCTTT.

This chain uses TRBV29-1 with TRBJ2-7, with D possibly matching TRBD2 (5 bases). Germline assignment: CDR1 SQVTM and CDR2 ANQGSEA. The V end lost 4 bases, the J end lost 3 bases, and 10 bases lay between the germline ends. This CDR3 spans 12 amino acids. CDR3 protein: CSVVRDGYEQYF. The CDR3 bases are TGCAGCGTTGTGAGGGATGGCTACGAGCAGTACTTC.